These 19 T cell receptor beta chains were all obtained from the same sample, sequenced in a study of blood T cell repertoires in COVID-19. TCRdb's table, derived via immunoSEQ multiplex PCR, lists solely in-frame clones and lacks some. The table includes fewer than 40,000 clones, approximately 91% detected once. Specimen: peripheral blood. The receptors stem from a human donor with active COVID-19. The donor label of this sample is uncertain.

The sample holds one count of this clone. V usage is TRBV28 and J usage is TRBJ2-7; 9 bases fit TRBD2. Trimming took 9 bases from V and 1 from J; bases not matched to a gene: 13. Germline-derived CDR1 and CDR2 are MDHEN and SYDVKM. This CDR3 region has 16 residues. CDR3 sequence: CASSPPSGILSYEQYF. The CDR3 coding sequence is TGTGCCAGTTCCCCTCCTAGCGGGATCCTATCCTACGAGCAGTACTTC.

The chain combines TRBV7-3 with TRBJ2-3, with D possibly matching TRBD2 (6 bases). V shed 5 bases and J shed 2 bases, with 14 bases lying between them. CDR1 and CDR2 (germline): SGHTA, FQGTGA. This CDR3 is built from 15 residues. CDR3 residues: CASSKGLHNTDTQYF. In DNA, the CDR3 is TGTGCCAGCAGCAAGGGACTCCACAACACAGATACGCAGTATTTT.

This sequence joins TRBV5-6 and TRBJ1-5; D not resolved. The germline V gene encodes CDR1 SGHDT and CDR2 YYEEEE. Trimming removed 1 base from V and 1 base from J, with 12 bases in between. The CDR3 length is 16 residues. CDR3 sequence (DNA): TGTGCCAGCAGCTTGTGGGTGATAGCGAGCAATCAGCCCCAGCATTTT. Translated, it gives CASSLWVIASNQPQHF.

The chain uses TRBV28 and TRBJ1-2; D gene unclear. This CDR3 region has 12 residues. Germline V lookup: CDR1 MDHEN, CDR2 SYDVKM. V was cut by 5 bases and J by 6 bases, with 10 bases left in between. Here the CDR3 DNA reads TGTGCCAGCAGTCTAAGTTACGATGGCTACACCTTC. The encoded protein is CASSLSYDGYTF.

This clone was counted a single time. The CDR3 reads CATSRDLVQGAKEQYF. CDR3 in DNA: TGTGCCACCAGCAGAGATCTAGTACAGGGGGCGAAAGAGCAGTACTTC. The V gene is TRBV15, the J gene TRBJ2-7, with 9 bases identical to TRBD1. Germline V gene data show CDR1 as LNHNV and CDR2 as YYDKDF (reference sequence). The CDR3 is 16 residues long. V shed 0 bases and J 7 bases; nucleotides not matched to a gene: 10.

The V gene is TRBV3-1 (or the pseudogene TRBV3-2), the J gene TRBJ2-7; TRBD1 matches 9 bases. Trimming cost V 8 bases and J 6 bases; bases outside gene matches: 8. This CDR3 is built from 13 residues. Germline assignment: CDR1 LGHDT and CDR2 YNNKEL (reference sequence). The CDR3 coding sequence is TGTGCCAGCGGGACAGGGACCTACGGCGAGCAGTACTTC. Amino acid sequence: CASGTGTYGEQYF.

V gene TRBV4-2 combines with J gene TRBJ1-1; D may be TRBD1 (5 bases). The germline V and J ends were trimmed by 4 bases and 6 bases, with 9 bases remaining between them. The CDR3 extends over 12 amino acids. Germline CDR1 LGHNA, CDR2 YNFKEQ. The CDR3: CASSLGGAEAFF. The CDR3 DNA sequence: TGTGCCAGCAGCCTGGGGGGGGCTGAAGCTTTCTTT.

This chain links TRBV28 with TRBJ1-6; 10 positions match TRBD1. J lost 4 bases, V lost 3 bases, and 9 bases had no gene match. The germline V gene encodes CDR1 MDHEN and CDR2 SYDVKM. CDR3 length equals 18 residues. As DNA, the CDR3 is TGTGCCAGCAGTTTCCCCCGACAGGGGGCTTCTTATAATTCACCCCTCCACTTT. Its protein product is CASSFPRQGASYNSPLHF.

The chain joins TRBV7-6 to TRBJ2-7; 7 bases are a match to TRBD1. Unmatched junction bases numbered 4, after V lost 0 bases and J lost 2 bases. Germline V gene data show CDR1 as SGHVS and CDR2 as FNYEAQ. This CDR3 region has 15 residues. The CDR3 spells CASSLAWQGAYEQYF. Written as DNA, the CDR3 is TGTGCCAGCAGCTTAGCTTGGCAGGGGGCCTACGAGCAGTACTTC.

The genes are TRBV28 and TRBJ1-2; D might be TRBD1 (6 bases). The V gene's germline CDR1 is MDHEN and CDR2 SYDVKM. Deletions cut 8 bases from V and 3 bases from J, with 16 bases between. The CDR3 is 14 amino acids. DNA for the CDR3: TGTGCCAGCGAAAGTCCAGGGGCCGACTATGGCTACACCTTC. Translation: CASESPGADYGYTF.

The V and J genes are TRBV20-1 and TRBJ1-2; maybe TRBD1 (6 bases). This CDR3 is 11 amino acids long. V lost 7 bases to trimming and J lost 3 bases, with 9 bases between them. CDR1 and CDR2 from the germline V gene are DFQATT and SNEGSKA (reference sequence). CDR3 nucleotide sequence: TGCAGTGGCAGGGGCGACTATGGCTACACCTTC. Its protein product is CSGRGDYGYTF.

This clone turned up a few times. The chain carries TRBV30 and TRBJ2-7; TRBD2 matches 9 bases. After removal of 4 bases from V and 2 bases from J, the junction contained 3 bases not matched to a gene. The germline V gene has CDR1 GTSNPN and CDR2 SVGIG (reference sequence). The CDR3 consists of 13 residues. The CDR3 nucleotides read TGTGCCTGGACCGCGGGAGGGCCCTACGAGCAGTACTTC. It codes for CAWTAGGPYEQYF.

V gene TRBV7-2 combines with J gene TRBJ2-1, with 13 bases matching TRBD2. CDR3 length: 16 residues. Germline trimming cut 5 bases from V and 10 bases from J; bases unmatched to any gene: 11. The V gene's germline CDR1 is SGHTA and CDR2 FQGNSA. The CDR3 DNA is TGTGCCAGCAGCCCTAGACTAGCGGGGGGCCTCGGGGAGCAGTTCTTC. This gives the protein CASSPRLAGGLGEQFF.

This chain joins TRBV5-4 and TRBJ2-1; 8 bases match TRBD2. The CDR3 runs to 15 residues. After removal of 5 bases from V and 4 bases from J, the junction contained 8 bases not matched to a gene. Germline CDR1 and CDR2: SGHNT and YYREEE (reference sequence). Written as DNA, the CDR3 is TGTGCCAGCAGACCTACTAGCGGTAGATACAATGAGCAGTTCTTC. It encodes CASRPTSGRYNEQFF.

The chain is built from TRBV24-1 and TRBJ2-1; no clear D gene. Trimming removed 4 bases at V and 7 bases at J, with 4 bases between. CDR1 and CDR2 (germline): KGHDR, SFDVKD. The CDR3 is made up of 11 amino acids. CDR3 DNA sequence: TGTGCCACCAGTGACTTAAATGAGCAGTTCTTC. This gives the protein CATSDLNEQFF.

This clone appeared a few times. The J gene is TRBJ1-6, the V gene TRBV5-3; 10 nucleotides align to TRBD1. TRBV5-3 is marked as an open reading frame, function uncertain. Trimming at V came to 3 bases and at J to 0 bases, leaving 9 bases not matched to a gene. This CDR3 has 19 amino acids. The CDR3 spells CARSWWGQGQSSYNSPLHF. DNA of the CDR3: TGTGCCAGAAGCTGGTGGGGACAGGGGCAAAGCTCCTATAATTCACCCCTCCACTTT.

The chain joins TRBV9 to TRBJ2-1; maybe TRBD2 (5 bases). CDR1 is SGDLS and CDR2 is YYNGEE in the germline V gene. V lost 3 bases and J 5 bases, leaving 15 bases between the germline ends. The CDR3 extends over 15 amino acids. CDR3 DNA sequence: TGTGCCAGCAGCGCTGAGGGCACGTCCGACAATGAGCAGTTCTTC. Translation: CASSAEGTSDNEQFF.

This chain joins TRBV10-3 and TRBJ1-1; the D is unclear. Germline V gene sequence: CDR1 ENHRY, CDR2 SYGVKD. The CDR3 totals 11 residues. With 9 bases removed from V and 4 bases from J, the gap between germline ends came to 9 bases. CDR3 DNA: TGTGCCATTGGTCGGGGCACTGAAGCTTTCTTT. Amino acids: CAIGRGTEAFF.

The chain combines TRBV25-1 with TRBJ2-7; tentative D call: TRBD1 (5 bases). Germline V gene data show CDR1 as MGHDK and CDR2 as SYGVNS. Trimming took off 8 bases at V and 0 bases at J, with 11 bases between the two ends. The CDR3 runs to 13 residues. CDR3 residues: CASGSDSSYEQYF. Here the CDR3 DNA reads TGTGCCAGCGGCAGCGACAGCTCCTACGAGCAGTACTTC.